This record looks at one T cell receptor (beta chain) sequence and its context. The clone's antigen remains unknown. Per-base qualities were not stored, and no clone one base away is much larger. The record originates from a study of blood T cell repertoires in COVID-19 (dated by TCRdb to 2020 to 2021). Background for the entire study: Samples covering the acute and convalescent phases of COVID-19 were provided by collaborators in the United States, Italy and Spain. The prospective study material was composed of cDNA or gDNA derived from T cells, B-cell-depleted T cells, or PBMCs. Subjects who had been exposed to COVID-19, were actively infected with it, or had recovered from it provided the deeply sampled blood TCRbeta repertoires that made up the dataset. The repertoires were made available in a free public database intended to serve as a resource for research on the immune response to SARS-CoV-2. The samples were drawn from the first 160 participants of the ongoing ImmuneRACE study and from 1,254 subjects provided by 6 global collaborators. The sample metadata nearly always contained a de-identified subject ID, COVID-19 status, age in years and sex. Where HLA class I and class II types were available, the types were taken from metadata supplied by the sample provider, not from assay-based typing. Paper-wide results and their limitations: The amount of clinical and demographic metadata varied by source and participant and was provided uncurated.

The immunoSEQ Assay, a bias-controlled multiplex PCR, was used to amplify TCRbeta CDR3 regions from genomic DNA. The paper's data handling went like this. Nucleated cell counts per sample were estimated from amplification of reference gene primers within the assay. To quantify the absolute abundance of each unique TCRbeta CDR3 rearrangement, sequence reads were collapsed and filtered. For each sample, productive Simpson clonality was calculated by taking the square root of Simpson's diversity index across productive rearrangements. TCRdb mirrors the immuneACCESS table, restricted to in-frame sequences. Some clones are absent from its copies; in checked studies, under half trace to an unresolved V gene, and the reason for the others is unknown. V and J calls and clone size are those listed in that table; D and trimming were worked out from the DNA. The sample data list around 320,000 clones, and around nine tenths of these were observed just once. The ten largest clonotypes hold less than 3% of the sample.

Trimming accounts for 6 bases at V and 2 bases at J, while the number of junction bases matched to no gene is 7. For CDR1 and CDR2, the germline V gene (reference sequence) lists LNHDA and SQIVND. Spanning cysteine to phenylalanine, the CDR3 consists of 15 amino acids. The retained sequence is limited to the CDR3, 45 bases, with the frame set at the first base. Participants in the prospective study were enrolled through a virtual design, were aged about 18 to 100 years, and lived in roughly 24 United States geographic areas. To assign participants to cohorts, the prospective study relied on clinical history that participants themselves reported in a screening survey and a study questionnaire. Exposed participants had been in contact with someone with a PCR-confirmed or clinician-diagnosed COVID-19 case within 2 weeks of study entry. Each participant in the prospective study had whole blood, serum and a nasopharyngeal or oropharyngeal swab collected by mobile phlebotomists. Participants in the prospective study had the option to provide additional blood draws and questionnaires over a 2-month period. Before DNA extraction, prospective study blood samples were shipped either frozen or at room temperature.

The rearranged segments are TRBV19 and TRBJ2-3; 8 of the junction bases match TRBD1. The sample consisted of PBMCs or T cells enriched from blood (not recorded which). The sequence derives from a woman aged 45 to 65 who had been exposed to COVID-19. The DNA sequence follows: TGTGCCAGTAGCCCGGGACAGGCTAACACAGATACGCAGTATTTT. Its translation is CASSPGQANTDTQYF.